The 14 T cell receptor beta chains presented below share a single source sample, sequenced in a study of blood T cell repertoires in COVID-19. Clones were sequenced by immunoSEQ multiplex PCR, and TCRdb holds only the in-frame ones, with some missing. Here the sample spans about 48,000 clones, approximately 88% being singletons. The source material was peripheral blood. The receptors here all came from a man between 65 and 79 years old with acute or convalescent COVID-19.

The CDR3, as DNA: TGTGCCAGCAGCTTAACAGGGGAGCAGGGTACGCAGTATTTT. It encodes CASSLTGEQGTQYF. The chain is built from TRBV7-6 and TRBJ2-3; 7 nucleotides match TRBD1. J gave up 8 bases and V 2 bases, and 7 bases lay outside the gene matches. The germline CDR1 and CDR2 sequences are SGHVS and FNYEAQ. CDR3 length: 14 amino acids.

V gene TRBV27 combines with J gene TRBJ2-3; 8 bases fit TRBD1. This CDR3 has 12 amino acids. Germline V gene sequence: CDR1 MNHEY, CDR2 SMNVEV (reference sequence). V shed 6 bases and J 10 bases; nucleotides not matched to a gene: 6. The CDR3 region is CASSDPGQAQYF. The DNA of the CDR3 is TGTGCCAGCAGCGACCCGGGACAGGCGCAGTATTTT.

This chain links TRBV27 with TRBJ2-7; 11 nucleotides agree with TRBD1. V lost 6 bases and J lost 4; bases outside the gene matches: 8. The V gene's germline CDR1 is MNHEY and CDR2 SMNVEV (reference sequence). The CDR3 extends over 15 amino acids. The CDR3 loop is CASRLRTGGWYEQYF. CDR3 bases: TGTGCCAGCAGATTAAGGACAGGGGGCTGGTACGAGCAGTACTTC.

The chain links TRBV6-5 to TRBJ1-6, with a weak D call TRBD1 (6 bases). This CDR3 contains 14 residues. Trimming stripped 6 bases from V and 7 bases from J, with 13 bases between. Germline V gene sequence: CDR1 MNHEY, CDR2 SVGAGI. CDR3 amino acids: CASRVTGTNSPLHF. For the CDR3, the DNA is TGTGCCAGCAGGGTCACAGGGACGAATTCACCCCTCCACTTT.

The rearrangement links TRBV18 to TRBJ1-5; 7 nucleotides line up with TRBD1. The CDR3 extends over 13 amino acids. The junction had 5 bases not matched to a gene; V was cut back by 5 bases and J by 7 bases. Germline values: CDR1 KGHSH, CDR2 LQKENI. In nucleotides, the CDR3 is TGTGCCAGCTCAACCGACAGGGCCCAGCCCCAGCATTTT. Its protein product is CASSTDRAQPQHF.

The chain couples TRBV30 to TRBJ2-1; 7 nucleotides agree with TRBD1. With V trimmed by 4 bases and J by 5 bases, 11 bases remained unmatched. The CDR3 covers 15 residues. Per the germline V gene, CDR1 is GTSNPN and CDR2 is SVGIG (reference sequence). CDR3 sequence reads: CAWNRLGQVNNEQFF. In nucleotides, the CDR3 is TGTGCCTGGAATCGACTCGGACAGGTTAACAATGAGCAGTTCTTC.

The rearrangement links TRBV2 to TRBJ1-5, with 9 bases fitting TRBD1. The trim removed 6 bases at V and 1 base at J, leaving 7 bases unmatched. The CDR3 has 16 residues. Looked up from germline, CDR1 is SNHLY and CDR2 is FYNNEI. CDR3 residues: CASRAHRGRSNQPQHF. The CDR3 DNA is TGTGCCAGCAGGGCCCACAGGGGGCGAAGCAATCAGCCCCAGCATTTT.

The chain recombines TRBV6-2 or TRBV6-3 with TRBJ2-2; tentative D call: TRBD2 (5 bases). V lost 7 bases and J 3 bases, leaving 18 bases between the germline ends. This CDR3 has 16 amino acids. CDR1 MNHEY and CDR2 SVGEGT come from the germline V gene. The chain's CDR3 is CASNPRAPEDTGELFF. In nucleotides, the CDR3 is TGTGCCAGCAACCCGAGGGCACCAGAGGACACCGGGGAGCTGTTTTTT.

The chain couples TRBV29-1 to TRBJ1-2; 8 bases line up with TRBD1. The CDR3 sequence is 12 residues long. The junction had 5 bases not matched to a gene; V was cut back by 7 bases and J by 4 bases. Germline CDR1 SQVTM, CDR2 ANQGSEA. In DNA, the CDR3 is TGCAGCGATTCGACAGGGGCCTATGGCTACACCTTC. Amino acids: CSDSTGAYGYTF.

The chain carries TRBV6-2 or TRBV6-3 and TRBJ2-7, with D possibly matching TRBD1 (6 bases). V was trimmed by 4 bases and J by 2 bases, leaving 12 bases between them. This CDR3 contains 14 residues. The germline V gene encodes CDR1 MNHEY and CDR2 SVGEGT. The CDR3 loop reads CASSLRAGAYEQYF. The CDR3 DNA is TGTGCCAGCAGTTTACGTGCAGGGGCCTACGAGCAGTACTTC.

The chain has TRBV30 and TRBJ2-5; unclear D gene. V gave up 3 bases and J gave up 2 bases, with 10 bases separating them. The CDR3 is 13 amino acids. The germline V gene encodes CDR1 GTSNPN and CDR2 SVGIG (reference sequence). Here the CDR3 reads CAWSLANQETQYF. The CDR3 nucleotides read TGTGCCTGGAGCCTTGCGAATCAAGAGACCCAGTACTTC. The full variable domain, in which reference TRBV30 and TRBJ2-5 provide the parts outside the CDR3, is SQTIHQWPATLVQPVGSPLSLECTVEGTSNPNLYWYRQAAGRGLQLLFYSVGIGQISSEVPQNLSASRPQDRQFILSSKKLLLSDSGFYLCAWSLANQETQYFGPGTRLLVL.

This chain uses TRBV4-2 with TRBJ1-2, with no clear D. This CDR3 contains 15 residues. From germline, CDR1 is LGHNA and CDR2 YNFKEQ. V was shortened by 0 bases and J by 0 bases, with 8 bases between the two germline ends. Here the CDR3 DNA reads TGTGCCAGCAGCCAAGAGGGCCACACTAACTATGGCTACACCTTC. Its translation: CASSQEGHTNYGYTF.

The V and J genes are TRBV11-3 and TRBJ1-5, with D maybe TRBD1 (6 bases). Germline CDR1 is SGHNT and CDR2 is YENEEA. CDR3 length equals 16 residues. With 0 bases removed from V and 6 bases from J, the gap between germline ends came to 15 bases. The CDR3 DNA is TGTGCCAGCAGCTTAGAAGACAGGTTCGTGTTTCAGCCCCAGCATTTT. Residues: CASSLEDRFVFQPQHF.

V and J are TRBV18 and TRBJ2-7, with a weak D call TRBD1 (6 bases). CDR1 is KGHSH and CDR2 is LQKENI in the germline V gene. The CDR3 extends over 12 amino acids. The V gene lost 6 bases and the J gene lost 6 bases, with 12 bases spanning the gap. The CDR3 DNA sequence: TGTGCCAGCTCGAGACAGGTCGTCGAGCAGTACTTC. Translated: CASSRQVVEQYF.